This T cell receptor beta chain was documented in a study of spatial heterogeneity in lung cancer. There are many counts of this clonotype. The antigen remains unidentified. MiXCR was run by TCRdb on the 5' RACE reads, yielding one entry per CDR3 protein. The repertoire has about 6,000 distinct CDR3 sequences, 13% to 15% of them found once; the top ten carry about 11%. Time point in this sample: sample taken at primary tumor resection. The CDR3 consists of 13 residues. Germline V gene lookup returns CDR1 SGHAT and CDR2 FQNNGV. V lost 1 base to trimming and J lost 5 bases, with 8 bases between them. Study results and caveats: Within tumors, counts of expanded alpha and beta TCRs tracked tumor mutation counts.

V and J are TRBV11-2 and TRBJ2-5; D may be TRBD1 (5 bases). The material was lung tumor tissue, obtained at surgery. The sequence derives from a male donor with early-stage non-small cell lung cancer. CDR3 DNA sequence: TGTGCCAGCAGCTTAGTCCCAGGGGAGACCCAGTACTTC. Its translation is CASSLVPGETQYF.